The sample holds one count of the clone carrying this TCR beta chain. Its target is unknown. The entry originates in a study of cytomegalovirus exposure and HLA in healthy donors. Whole-study results and caveats: Despite most TCR sequences being rare, some public TCRs occurred in many donors. It was reportedly the case that the classifier diagnosed cytomegalovirus status with high specificity and sensitivity. Cytomegalovirus-associated TCR beta chains were listed, numbering some 180.

Germline-derived CDR1 and CDR2 are MNHEY and SVGAGI. CDR3 length: 14 amino acids. J was trimmed by 1 base and V by 6 bases; bases with no gene match: 5. The primer mix had 60 Vbeta and 13 Jbeta primers. Original analysis: In a later analysis, of around 80 million unique beta chains, 9 million to 11 million appeared in at least two donors. The data were produced by immunoSEQ multiplex PCR, yet TCRdb's version contains in-frame clones alone and is incomplete. From that table come the V and J calls and clone size; the DNA was used to work out D and trimming. This table has roughly 120,000 clones, roughly 70% appearing once.

The chain is built from TRBV6-5 and TRBJ1-2, with 7 bases matching TRBD1. The clonotype comes from a man aged 35-49 years in good health and CMV-seropositive. The sequencing input was PBMCs. CDR3 sequence: CASSRDSLNYGYTF. CDR3 sequence (DNA): TGTGCCAGCAGCCGGGACAGCCTTAACTATGGCTACACCTTC.